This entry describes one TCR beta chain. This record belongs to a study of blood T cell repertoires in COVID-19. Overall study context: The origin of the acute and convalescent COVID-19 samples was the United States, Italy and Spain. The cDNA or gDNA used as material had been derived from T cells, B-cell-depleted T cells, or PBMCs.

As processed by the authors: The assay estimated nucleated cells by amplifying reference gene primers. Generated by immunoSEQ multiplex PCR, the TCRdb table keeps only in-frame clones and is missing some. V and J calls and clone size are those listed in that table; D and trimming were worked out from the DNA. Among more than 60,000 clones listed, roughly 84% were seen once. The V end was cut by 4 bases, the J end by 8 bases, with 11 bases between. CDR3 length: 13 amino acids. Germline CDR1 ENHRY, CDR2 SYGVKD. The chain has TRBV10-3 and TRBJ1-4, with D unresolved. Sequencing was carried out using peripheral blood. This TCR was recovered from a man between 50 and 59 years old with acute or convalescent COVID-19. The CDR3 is CAISGGQKEKLFF. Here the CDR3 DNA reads TGTGCCATCAGTGGAGGGCAAAAAGAAAAACTGTTTTTT.